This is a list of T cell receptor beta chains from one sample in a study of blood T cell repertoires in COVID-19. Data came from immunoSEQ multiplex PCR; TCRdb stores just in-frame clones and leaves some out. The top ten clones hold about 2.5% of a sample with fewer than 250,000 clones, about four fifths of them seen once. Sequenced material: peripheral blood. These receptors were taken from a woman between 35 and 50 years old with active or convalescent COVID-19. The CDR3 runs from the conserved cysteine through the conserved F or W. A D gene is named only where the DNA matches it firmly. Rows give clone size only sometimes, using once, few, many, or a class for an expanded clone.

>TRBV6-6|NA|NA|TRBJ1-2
CASRAGMLPGYTF
TGTGCCAGCAGGGCAGGGATGCTCCCTGGCTACACCTTC
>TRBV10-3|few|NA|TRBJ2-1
CAISESESYNEQFF
TGTGCCATCAGTGAGTCAGAGAGTTACAATGAGCAGTTCTTC
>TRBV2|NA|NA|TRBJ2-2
CASFLQQGSTGELFF
TGTGCCAGCTTCCTCCAACAGGGTAGCACCGGGGAGCTGTTTTTT
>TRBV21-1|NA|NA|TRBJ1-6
CASSDFTGRNSPLHF
TGTGCCAGCAGCGATTTTACAGGTCGTAATTCACCCCTCCACTTT
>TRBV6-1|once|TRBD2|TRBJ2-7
CASRGTSGNEQYF
TGTGCCAGCAGGGGGACTAGCGGGAACGAGCAGTACTTC
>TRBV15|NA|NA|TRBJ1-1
CATSRDRGRVDEAFF
TGTGCCACCAGCAGAGATCGGGGGAGAGTGGATGAAGCTTTCTTT
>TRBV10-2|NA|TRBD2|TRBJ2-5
CASSGSPWASGEETQYF
TGCGCCAGCAGTGGAAGCCCTTGGGCTAGCGGGGAAGAGACCCAGTACTTC
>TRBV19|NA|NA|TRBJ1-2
CASRHAGPNHYGYTF
TGTGCCAGTCGTCATGCAGGGCCCAACCACTATGGCTACACCTTC
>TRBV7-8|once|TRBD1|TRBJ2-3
CASSLSTGEDTQYF
TGTGCCAGCAGCTTATCGACAGGGGAGGATACGCAGTATTTT
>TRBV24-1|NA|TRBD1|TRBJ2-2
CATTEGTGRTGELFF
TGTGCCACCACTGAAGGGACAGGGCGCACCGGGGAGCTGTTTTTT
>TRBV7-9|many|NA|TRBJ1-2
CASSGLLSYGYTF
TGTGCCAGCAGCGGACTGCTTAGCTATGGCTACACCTTC
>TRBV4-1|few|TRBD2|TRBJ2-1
CASSQDLAGGVYNEQFF
TGCGCCAGCAGCCAAGATTTAGCGGGGGGGGTATACAATGAGCAGTTCTTC
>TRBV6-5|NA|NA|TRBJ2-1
CASTTGNVYNEQFF
TGTGCCAGCACAACGGGGAACGTGTACAATGAGCAGTTCTTC
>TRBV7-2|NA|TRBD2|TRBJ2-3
CASRLLGGDTDTQYF
TGTGCCAGCAGGTTACTCGGGGGGGACACAGATACGCAGTATTTT
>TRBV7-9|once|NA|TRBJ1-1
CASSLGQGRGTEAFF
TGTGCCAGCAGCTTGGGCCAGGGTAGGGGCACTGAAGCTTTCTTT
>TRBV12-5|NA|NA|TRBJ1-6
CASGFRTVSSYNSPLHF
TGTGCTAGTGGTTTTAGGACAGTGAGCTCCTATAATTCACCCCTCCACTTT